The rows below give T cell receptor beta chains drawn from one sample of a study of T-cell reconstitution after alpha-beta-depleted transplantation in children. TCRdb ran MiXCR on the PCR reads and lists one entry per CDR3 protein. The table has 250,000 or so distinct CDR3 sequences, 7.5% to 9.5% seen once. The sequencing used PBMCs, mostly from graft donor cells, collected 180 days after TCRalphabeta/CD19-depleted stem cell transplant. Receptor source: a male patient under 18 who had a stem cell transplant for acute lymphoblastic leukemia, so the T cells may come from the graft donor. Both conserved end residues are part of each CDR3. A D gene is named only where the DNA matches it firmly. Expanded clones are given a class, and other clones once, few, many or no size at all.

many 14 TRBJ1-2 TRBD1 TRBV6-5 TGTGCCAGCAGTCTTTCGACAGGGGGCTATGGCTACACCTTC CASSLSTGGYGYTF
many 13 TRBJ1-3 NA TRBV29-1 TGCAGCGTTGAAGGGGGATTTGGAAACACCATATATTTT CSVEGGFGNTIYF
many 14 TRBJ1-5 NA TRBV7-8 TGTGCCAGCAGCTTAGGGGACAAGAATCAGCCCCAGCATTTT CASSLGDKNQPQHF
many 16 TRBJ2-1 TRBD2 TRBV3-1 TGTGCCAGCAGCCAAGCTGGACTAGTAGCGTACAATGAGCAGTTCTTC CASSQAGLVAYNEQFF
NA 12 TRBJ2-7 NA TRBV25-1 TGTGCCAGCACCGGGGGGCTCTACGAGCAGTACTTC CASTGGLYEQYF
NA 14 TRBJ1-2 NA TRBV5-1 TGCGCCAGCAGCTTGGAGGCCACTTTCTATGGCTACACCTTC CASSLEATFYGYTF
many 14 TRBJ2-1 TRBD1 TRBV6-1 TGTGCCAGCGGTGCCGGGACAGCCTACAATGAGCAGTTCTTC CASGAGTAYNEQFF
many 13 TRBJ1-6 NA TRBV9 TGTGCCAGCAGCGTGGGGTTGGATTCACCCCTCCACTTT CASSVGLDSPLHF
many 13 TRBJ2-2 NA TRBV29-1 TGCAGCGTTGAAGGGGACAACACCGGGGAGCTGTTTTTT CSVEGDNTGELFF
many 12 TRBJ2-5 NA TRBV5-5 TGTGCCAGCAGCTCGGTAACGGGGACCCAGTACTTC CASSSVTGTQYF
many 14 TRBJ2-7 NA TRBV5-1 TGCGCCAGCAGCTTGGTGGACAGTTTCTACGAGCAGTACTTC CASSLVDSFYEQYF
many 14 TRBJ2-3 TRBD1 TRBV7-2 TGTGCCAGCAGCTTTGACAGGGGCCCAGATACGCAGTATTTT CASSFDRGPDTQYF
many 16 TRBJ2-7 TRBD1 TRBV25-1 TGTGCCAGCAGTGCGGACCTACAGGGGGCTAGGTTCGAGCAGTACTTC CASSADLQGARFEQYF
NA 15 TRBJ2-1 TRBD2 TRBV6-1 TGTGCCAGCAGACACCCTAGCGGTGACCGAAATGAGCAGTTCTTC CASRHPSGDRNEQFF
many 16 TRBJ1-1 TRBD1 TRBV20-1 TGCAGTGCTAGTATAACAGGGGGGCTTTTGAACACTGAAGCTTTCTTT CSASITGGLLNTEAFF
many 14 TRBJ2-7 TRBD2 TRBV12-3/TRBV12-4 TGTGCCAGCAGTAACCTGGGACTAGCGCGCGAGCAGTACTTC CASSNLGLAREQYF
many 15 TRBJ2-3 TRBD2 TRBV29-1 TGCAGCGTCCTATTTACTAGCGGGGAGACAGATACGCAGTATTTT CSVLFTSGETDTQYF